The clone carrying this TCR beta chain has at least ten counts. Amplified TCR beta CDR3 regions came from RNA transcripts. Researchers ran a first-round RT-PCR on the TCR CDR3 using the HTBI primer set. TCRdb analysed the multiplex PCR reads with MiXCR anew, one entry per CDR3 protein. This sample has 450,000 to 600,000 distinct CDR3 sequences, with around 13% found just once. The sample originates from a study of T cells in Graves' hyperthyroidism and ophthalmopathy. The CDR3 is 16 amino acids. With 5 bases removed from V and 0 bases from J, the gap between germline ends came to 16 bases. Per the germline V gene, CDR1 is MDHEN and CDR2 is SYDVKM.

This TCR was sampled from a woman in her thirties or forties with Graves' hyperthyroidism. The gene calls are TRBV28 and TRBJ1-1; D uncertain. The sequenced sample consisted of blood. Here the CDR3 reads CASSLQLAGLNTEAFF. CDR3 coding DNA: TGTGCCAGCAGTCTCCAATTGGCCGGACTGAACACTGAAGCTTTCTTT.